These 3 T cell receptor beta chains were all obtained from the same sample, sequenced in a study of T cells in Graves' hyperthyroidism and ophthalmopathy. Amplification of TCR beta CDR3 regions was performed using RNA transcripts as template. HTBI primers were the set used in a first-round RT-PCR of the TCR CDR3. TCRdb recomputed calls from the multiplex PCR reads with MiXCR, one row per CDR3 protein. The sample holds over 650,000 distinct CDR3 sequences; roughly 15% are singletons and the top ten take under 8.5%. The specimen sequenced was blood. These TCRs come from a young man with Graves' hyperthyroidism.

This clonotype was recorded a few times. This sequence joins TRBV4-3 and TRBJ2-5; 10 nucleotides align to TRBD2. The ends lost 1 base at V and 4 bases at J; junction bases unmatched: 9. The CDR3 spans 17 residues. From germline, CDR1 is LGHNA and CDR2 YSLEER. CDR3 amino acids: CASSQVIAGGVGETQYF. The CDR3 DNA is TGCGCCAGCAGCCAAGTCATAGCGGGAGGAGTTGGAGAGACCCAGTACTTC.

The sample holds many counts of this clonotype. This chain uses TRBV2 with TRBJ2-7, with D unclear. V was shortened by 6 bases and J by 6 bases, with 18 bases between the two germline ends. This CDR3 has 14 residues. CDR1 is SNHLY, CDR2 FYNNEI, per germline. In DNA form, the CDR3 reads TGTGCCAGCAGGGCGGACCGGGTTTGGACCGAGCAGTACTTC. This codes for CASRADRVWTEQYF.

This clonotype was counted only a few times. The chain carries TRBV4-1 and TRBJ1-6; 10 nucleotides line up with TRBD1. Germline lookup yields CDR1 MGHRA and CDR2 YSYEKL. This CDR3 has 19 amino acids. With V trimmed by 3 bases and J by 0 bases, 8 bases remained unmatched. The chain's CDR3 is CASSQAGTGESSYNSPLHF. The CDR3 DNA reads TGCGCCAGCAGCCAGGCCGGGACAGGGGAAAGCTCCTATAATTCACCCCTCCACTTT.